Listed here are 31 T cell receptor beta chains from one sample, sequenced in a study of vaccination and CD4 T cells after COVID-19. Sequencing of cultured CD4+ T cell DNA used the Oncomine TCR Beta short-read assay. One entry per CDR3 protein results from TCRdb running MiXCR on the PCR reads. The sample holds roughly 12,000 distinct CDR3 sequences, roughly 29% seen once. The treatment here: roughly 11-day PBMC culture with coronavirus spike peptide pools or control peptides (ViraFEST assay). These receptors have no known antigen. Source: CD4+ T cells from blood, cultured in vitro, taken after SARS-CoV-2 vaccination. The source is a human donor who had recovered from COVID-19.

This clonotype was picked up a small number of times. This chain uses TRBV24-1 with TRBJ1-2; 7 bases are a match to TRBD1. The CDR3 is 13 residues long. J was trimmed by 4 bases and V by 5 bases; bases with no gene match: 3. The germline CDR1 and CDR2 sequences are KGHDR and SFDVKD. The CDR3 reads CATSAQGGYGYTF. The CDR3 DNA reads TGTGCCACCAGTGCCCAGGGGGGCTATGGCTACACCTTC.

The V and J genes are TRBV6-4 and TRBJ2-7; possible D gene TRBD1, 6 bases. With 9 bases removed from V and 1 base from J, the gap between germline ends came to 13 bases. The CDR3 spans 13 residues. CDR1 MRHNA and CDR2 SNTAGT come from the germline V gene. CDR3 in DNA: TGTGCCAGTGCGAGGACAGCATCCTACGAGCAGTACTTC. This codes for CASARTASYEQYF.

This chain connects TRBV28 to TRBJ2-5; 9 nucleotides match TRBD1. The CDR3 has 15 amino acids. Germline values: CDR1 MDHEN, CDR2 SYDVKM. Trimming cost V 4 bases and J 8 bases; bases outside gene matches: 11. This chain's CDR3 is CASSSIGQGSFTQYF. Written as DNA, the CDR3 is TGTGCCAGCAGTTCGATCGGACAGGGGTCATTCACCCAGTACTTC.

The V gene is TRBV18, the J gene TRBJ2-5; 7 bases are shared with TRBD2. The germline CDR1 and CDR2 sequences are KGHSH and LQKENI. This CDR3 spans 14 amino acids. Trimming cost V 6 bases and J 1 base; bases outside gene matches: 5. The CDR3 spells CASSTAGSQETQYF. Here the CDR3 DNA reads TGTGCCAGCTCGACAGCGGGAAGCCAAGAGACCCAGTACTTC.

V usage is TRBV28 and J usage is TRBJ2-6; 11 bases agree with TRBD2. In germline, CDR1 is MDHEN, CDR2 SYDVKM. With V trimmed by 8 bases and J by 2 bases, 14 bases remained unmatched. CDR3 length: 19 amino acids. The CDR3 nucleotides are TGTGCCAGCTACCAGTCTAGGGGGACTAGCGGCCCTGGGGCCAACGTCCTGACTTTC. This gives the protein CASYQSRGTSGPGANVLTF. Looking up the rest from reference TRBV28 and TRBJ2-6 gives the full variable domain: DVKVTQSSRYLVKRTGEKVFLECVQDMDHENMFWYRQDPGLGLRLIYFSYDVKMKEKGDIPEGYSVSREKKERFSLILESASTNQTSMYLCASYQSRGTSGPGANVLTFGAGSRLTVL.

This clonotype is deemed medium-sized. The CDR3 nucleotides read TGTGCCAGCAGTCTTCGGACTAGCGGGAGGGCCGTAACAGATACGCAGTATTTT. It yields the protein CASSLRTSGRAVTDTQYF. The V gene is TRBV27, the J gene TRBJ2-3; 15 bases match TRBD2. The germline CDR1 and CDR2 sequences are MNHEY and SMNVEV (reference sequence). CDR3 length: 18 amino acids. J was trimmed by 3 bases and V by 5 bases; bases with no gene match: 9.

Only a few counts were recorded for this clonotype. The chain is built from TRBV28 and TRBJ1-3, with unresolved D. The CDR3 is made up of 13 amino acids. The germline CDR1 and CDR2 sequences are MDHEN and SYDVKM. V was shortened by 4 bases and J by 2 bases, with 6 bases between the two germline ends. DNA of the CDR3: TGTGCCAGCAGTTCGCAGCCTGGAAACACCATATATTTT. Translation: CASSSQPGNTIYF.

The chain recombines TRBV7-9 with TRBJ1-1, with a possible D match to TRBD1 (5 bases). This CDR3 has 18 residues. The V end lost 4 bases, the J end lost 3 bases, and 24 bases lay between the germline ends. Germline V gene sequence: CDR1 SEHNR, CDR2 FQNEAQ (reference sequence). CDR3 residues: CASSSRVRGKSWDTEAFF. The CDR3 DNA reads TGTGCCAGCAGCTCAAGAGTTCGGGGGAAGTCATGGGACACTGAAGCTTTCTTT.

The rearrangement links TRBV29-1 to TRBJ2-1; 9 nucleotides match TRBD1. V dropped 1 base and J dropped 12; count of bases not matched to a gene: 7. Germline CDR1 reads SQVTM; CDR2 reads ANQGSEA. This CDR3 comprises 13 residues. The CDR3 reads CSVEGDRGFGQFF. The CDR3 bases are TGCAGCGTTGAAGGTGACAGGGGGTTCGGGCAGTTCTTC.

V usage is TRBV7-2 and J usage is TRBJ2-6; no clear D gene. Germline V gene sequence: CDR1 SGHTA, CDR2 FQGNSA. The CDR3 length is 16 residues. Deletions cut 6 bases from V and 0 bases from J, with 12 bases between. The CDR3 nucleotides are TGTGCCAGCAGTCCGTCACCCGGCTCTGGGGCCAACGTCCTGACTTTC. Encoded protein: CASSPSPGSGANVLTF. Full variable domain (remainder filled in from reference TRBV7-2 and TRBJ2-6): GAGVSQSPSNKVTEKGKDVELRCDPISGHTALYWYRQSLGQGLEFLIYFQGNSAPDKSGLPSDRFSAERTGGSVSTLTIQRTQQEDSAVYLCASSPSPGSGANVLTFGAGSRLTVL.

The chain combines TRBV20-1 with TRBJ2-1; TRBD1 is a possible D gene (5 bases). The CDR3 sequence is 14 residues long. Germline loops: CDR1 DFQATT, CDR2 SNEGSKA (reference sequence). V lost 0 bases to trimming and J lost 5 bases, with 11 bases between them. The CDR3 is CSARDTDNHNEQFF. DNA of the CDR3: TGCAGTGCTAGAGACACGGACAACCACAATGAGCAGTTCTTC.

The CDR3 nucleotides read TGTGCCAGCAGCTTCACGGGACAGATGCCAGGGACCCAGTACTTC. Translating gives CASSFTGQMPGTQYF. This chain connects TRBV5-4 to TRBJ2-5; 7 bases are a match to TRBD1. The J segment lost 7 bases and the V segment lost 2 bases, leaving 11 bases of the junction unmatched. The CDR3 covers 15 residues. Looked up from germline, CDR1 is SGHNT and CDR2 is YYREEE (reference sequence).

The CDR3 region is CASRTGVLNQPQHF. The CDR3 bases are TGTGCCAGCAGGACAGGGGTCCTCAATCAGCCCCAGCATTTT. The rearrangement links TRBV28 to TRBJ1-5, with 8 nucleotides matching TRBD1. V shed 6 bases, J shed 3 bases, and the junction held 4 bases outside the gene matches. The CDR3 spans 14 residues. Germline V CDR1 and CDR2: MDHEN, SYDVKM.

The chain recombines TRBV7-8 with TRBJ1-2; no clear D. The CDR3 totals 16 residues. The germline V gene encodes CDR1 SGHVS and CDR2 FQNEAQ. Trimming shortened V by 5 bases and J by 8 bases, and 24 bases separated the two germline ends. Here the CDR3 DNA reads TGTGCCAGCAGCCGCGACGCGTCAGGTCGGGGTACGGGCTACACCTTC. Residues: CASSRDASGRGTGYTF.

The chain combines TRBV10-3 with TRBJ1-1; TRBD1 is a possible D gene (5 bases). V was cut by 2 bases and J by 4 bases, with 26 bases left in between. From germline, CDR1 is ENHRY and CDR2 SYGVKD. This CDR3 is built from 19 residues. The CDR3 DNA reads TGTGCCATCAGTGAGACTGTGGCCGCACAGGAGCCGGGGAGCACTGAAGCTTTCTTT. Amino acids: CAISETVAAQEPGSTEAFF.

The chain links TRBV7-2 to TRBJ2-1, with 8 bases identical to TRBD1. Germline CDR1 and CDR2: SGHTA and FQGNSA. V was clipped by 5 bases and J by 4 bases; unmatched bases: 13. The CDR3 extends over 17 amino acids. CDR3 protein: CASSLLVRTGSYNEQFF. The CDR3 DNA reads as TGTGCCAGCAGCCTACTTGTGCGGACAGGGAGTTACAATGAGCAGTTCTTC.

The chain is built from TRBV6-2 or TRBV6-3 and TRBJ1-5, with a weak D call TRBD1 (6 bases). Trimming took 8 bases from V and 2 from J, leaving 16 bases between them. Germline V gene lookup returns CDR1 MNHEY and CDR2 SVGEGT. This CDR3 is built from 15 residues. The CDR3 DNA reads as TGTGCCAGCGGCTTCGTACAGGGACGCAATCAGCCCCAGCATTTT. Translation gives CASGFVQGRNQPQHF.

The chain is built from TRBV20-1 and TRBJ1-3; the D gene is possibly TRBD1 (6 bases). Germline CDR1 and CDR2: DFQATT and SNEGSKA (reference sequence). The CDR3 length is 17 residues. Trimming stripped 3 bases from V and 1 base from J, with 19 bases between. CDR3 sequence: CSASPLDSPDSGNTIYF. The CDR3 nucleotides are TGCAGTGCTAGCCCCTTGGACAGCCCGGATTCTGGAAACACCATATATTTT.

The chain recombines TRBV7-2 with TRBJ2-1; 7 nucleotides agree with TRBD2. The CDR3 is 14 amino acids. Unmatched junction bases numbered 5, after V lost 7 bases and J lost 2 bases. The germline CDR1 and CDR2 sequences are SGHTA and FQGNSA. The CDR3 region is CASILGTTYNEQFF. CDR3 sequence (DNA): TGTGCCAGCATCCTGGGGACTACCTACAATGAGCAGTTCTTC.

This chain links TRBV10-3 with TRBJ1-2; D not certain. V lost 2 bases, J lost 0 bases, and 7 bases lay in between. Looked up from germline, CDR1 is ENHRY and CDR2 is SYGVKD. This CDR3 is built from 14 residues. The CDR3 DNA is TGTGCCATCAGTGAGACAGTAGCTAACTATGGCTACACCTTC. Protein sequence: CAISETVANYGYTF.

This clonotype was detected a few times. The chain employs TRBV4-1 and TRBJ1-2; D gene ambiguous. V was cut by 1 base and J by 7 bases, with 16 bases left in between. CDR3 length: 15 amino acids. The germline gives CDR1 MGHRA, CDR2 YSYEKL. The CDR3 nucleotides are TGCGCCAGCAGCCAAGTAGGTTCGGTGCTGGGTGGCTACACCTTC. Amino acid sequence: CASSQVGSVLGGYTF.

The chain uses TRBV19 and TRBJ1-5; D is perhaps TRBD1 (6 bases). The V end lost 6 bases, the J end lost 1 base, and 16 bases lay between the germline ends. Germline lookup yields CDR1 LNHDA and CDR2 SQIVND (reference sequence). This CDR3 region has 16 residues. In DNA, the CDR3 is TGTGCCAGTAGGATTAACAGGGTTCGGAGCAATCAGCCCCAGCATTTT. The encoded protein is CASRINRVRSNQPQHF.

This clonotype was detected a few times. The CDR3 coding sequence is TGCAGTGCTCTGACAGCCTTGAACACTGAAGCTTTCTTT. This codes for CSALTALNTEAFF. V gene TRBV20-1 combines with J gene TRBJ1-1; D is possibly TRBD1 (5 bases). The length of the CDR3 is 13 residues. Germline V gene data show CDR1 as DFQATT and CDR2 as SNEGSKA (reference sequence). The V end lost 5 bases, the J end lost 0 bases, and 10 bases lay between the germline ends.

This clonotype was picked up a small number of times. The rearrangement joins TRBV27 to TRBJ2-3; 14 bases fit TRBD2. CDR3 length: 17 amino acids. Losses at the gene ends were 6 bases for V and 6 bases for J; bases not matched to a gene: 11. Germline V lookup: CDR1 MNHEY, CDR2 SMNVEV (reference sequence). The CDR3 loop is CASRGLAGAPNWDTQYF. CDR3 bases: TGTGCCAGCAGGGGACTAGCGGGAGCCCCAAACTGGGATACGCAGTATTTT.

The rearrangement joins TRBV20-1 to TRBJ2-1; the D gene is possibly TRBD1 (5 bases). Germline V gene data show CDR1 as DFQATT and CDR2 as SNEGSKA (reference sequence). V was trimmed by 5 bases and J by 0 bases, leaving 17 bases between them. This CDR3 comprises 16 residues. CDR3 protein: CSAGYMGQSSYNEQFF. In DNA form, the CDR3 reads TGCAGTGCTGGCTATATGGGGCAGAGCTCCTACAATGAGCAGTTCTTC.

This rearrangement joins TRBV20-1 to TRBJ1-4; TRBD1 agrees at 9 bases. The germline V gene has CDR1 DFQATT and CDR2 SNEGSKA (reference sequence). The CDR3 is 15 amino acids. V dropped 3 bases and J dropped 6; count of bases not matched to a gene: 8. The CDR3 spells CSASDRTGEDEKLFF. CDR3 bases: TGCAGTGCTAGCGACCGGACAGGGGAGGATGAAAAACTGTTTTTT.

V gene TRBV11-1 combines with J gene TRBJ1-1; D is uncertain. The CDR3 contains 13 residues. Trimming pared 3 bases from V and 1 base from J, leaving 6 bases between. The germline V gene has CDR1 SGHAT and CDR2 FQDESV (reference sequence). The CDR3 DNA is TGTGCCAGCAGCTTTTGGGGGAACACTGAAGCTTTCTTT. It encodes CASSFWGNTEAFF.

By proportion, this clonotype is medium-sized. The chain uses TRBV4-3 and TRBJ1-3; no clear D. Trimming cost V 0 bases and J 2 bases, with 8 bases left between them. Germline loops: CDR1 LGHNA, CDR2 YSLEER. The CDR3 is 15 amino acids. CDR3 nucleotides: TGCGCCAGCAGCCAAGATTGGCAGCCTGGAAACACCATATATTTT. This codes for CASSQDWQPGNTIYF.

This clonotype came up a few times. This chain joins TRBV6-2 or TRBV6-3 and TRBJ2-1; 12 nucleotides agree with TRBD2. The CDR3 contains 18 residues. The V gene end was trimmed by 6 bases and the J gene end by 6 bases; junction bases not matched to a gene: 15. CDR1 is MNHEY and CDR2 is SVGEGT in the germline V gene. CDR3 protein: CASRGTERLAGVGNEQFF. CDR3 DNA: TGTGCCAGCAGAGGGACAGAACGACTAGCGGGAGTAGGCAATGAGCAGTTCTTC.

This clonotype was seen only a few times. CDR3 in DNA: TGTGCCAGCCGAAGGGGCCTTGAGCAGTACTTC. Amino acid sequence: CASRRGLEQYF. The J gene is TRBJ2-7, the V gene TRBV6-1; weak D call: TRBD1 (5 bases). Germline loops: CDR1 MNHNS, CDR2 SASEGT. This CDR3 comprises 11 residues. Trimming cost V 8 bases and J 7 bases, with 12 bases left between them.

The chain employs TRBV27 and TRBJ1-6; possible D gene TRBD1, 5 bases. Germline values: CDR1 MNHEY, CDR2 SMNVEV (reference sequence). The CDR3 runs to 15 residues. V lost 1 base and J lost 7, with 11 bases in between. The CDR3 protein is CASSLWGGGNSPLHF. For the CDR3, the DNA is TGTGCCAGCAGTTTATGGGGCGGGGGAAATTCACCCCTCCACTTT.